Listed here is a single T cell receptor (beta chain). Its antigen is currently unknown. This specimen belongs to a study of OX40 agonist ivuxolimab in advanced cancers. About the study: Six ivuxolimab dose levels, 0.01 to 10 mg/kg, were given intravenously every 2 weeks. Regarding the study as a whole: Partial responders at 0.1-3.0 mg/kg had among the lowest clonal expansion. CD4+ and CD8+ blood T cells expanded clonally by week 6 at 0.1 to 3.0 mg/kg. More expanded clones were found, on average, in CD8+ than in CD4+ T cells.

CDR3 length equals 12 residues. V was cut by 1 base and J by 6 bases, with 4 bases left in between. Looked up from germline, CDR1 is LNHDA and CDR2 is SQIVND (reference sequence). Measured with immunoSEQ multiplex PCR; TCRdb has only the in-frame clones, and not every one. The sample shows 40,000 to 55,000 clones, 85% to 95% of them seen only once. The TCR comes from an adult with an advanced solid tumor such as melanoma, head and neck, liver or kidney cancer. Sequences were derived from CD4+ or CD8+ T cells sorted from blood, sampled in a trial of the OX40 agonist ivuxolimab. The gene calls are TRBV19 and TRBJ2-1; D gene ambiguous. DNA for the CDR3: TGTGCCAGTAGTATAGTCGGCAATGAGCAGTTCTTC. Its protein product is CASSIVGNEQFF.